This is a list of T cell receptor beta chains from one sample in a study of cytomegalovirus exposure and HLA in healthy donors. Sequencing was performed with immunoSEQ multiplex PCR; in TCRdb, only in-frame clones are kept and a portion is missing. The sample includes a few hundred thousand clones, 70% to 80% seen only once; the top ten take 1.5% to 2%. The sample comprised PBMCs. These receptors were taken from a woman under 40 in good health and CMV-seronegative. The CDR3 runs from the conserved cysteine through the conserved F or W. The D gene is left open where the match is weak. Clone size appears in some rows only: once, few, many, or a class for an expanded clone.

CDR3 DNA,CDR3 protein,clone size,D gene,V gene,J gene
TGCGCCAGCAGCTTGGTGACTAGCGGGAGTTCCCGGGGCAATGAGCAGTTCTTC,CASSLVTSGSSRGNEQFF,-,TRBD2,TRBV5-1,TRBJ2-1
TGTGCCACCAGCAGAGTCTACCTCGACAATGAGCAGTTCTTC,CATSRVYLDNEQFF,-,-,TRBV15,TRBJ2-1
TGTGCCAGCAGCTTGCGAGCGGGGGGCCGTCAAGAGACCCAGTACTTC,CASSLRAGGRQETQYF,-,TRBD2,TRBV7-2,TRBJ2-5
TGTGCCAGTAGTGACAGGGGGTGGGACAGCAATCAGCCCCAGCATTTT,CASSDRGWDSNQPQHF,-,TRBD1,TRBV19,TRBJ1-5
TGTGCCAGCAGTTACCTCGGACAACCTGAAGCTTTCTTT,CASSYLGQPEAFF,-,-,TRBV6-4,TRBJ1-1
TGCGCCAGCAGCCTACTACAGGGGGGCACCGGGGAGCTGTTTTTT,CASSLLQGGTGELFF,once,TRBD1,TRBV5-1,TRBJ2-2
TGTGCCAGCAGTGATCCTGCGGAGGCCTTACACAATGAGCAGTTCTTC,CASSDPAEALHNEQFF,-,-,TRBV6-1,TRBJ2-1
TGTGCCAGCAGCCCCGCGCGGACAGGGGGCGTTTGGACTGAAGCTTTCTTT,CASSPARTGGVWTEAFF,-,TRBD1,TRBV5-6,TRBJ1-1
TGTGCCAGCAGATTAGCGAGCTCCTACAATGAGCAGTTCTTC,CASRLASSYNEQFF,-,-,TRBV7-9,TRBJ2-1
TGTGCCAGCAGGCCGGGACAAATCTATGGCTACACCTTC,CASRPGQIYGYTF,-,-,TRBV6-5,TRBJ1-2
TGTGCCAGCAGCTCCCCTAGATACACAGATACGCAGTATTTT,CASSSPRYTDTQYF,-,-,TRBV7-2,TRBJ2-3
TGTGCCAGCAAGGCAGACAGGGGGTTCACTGAAGCTTTCTTT,CASKADRGFTEAFF,few,TRBD1,TRBV6-1,TRBJ1-1
TGTGCCAGCTCACCATCCGGGACAGAGCTCCACAACTTC,CASSPSGTELHNF,-,TRBD1,TRBV18,TRBJ1-2
TGTGCCAGCAGTGAACTCCCCCTCGACAGACTTTGGCTCTATGGCTACACCTTC,CASSELPLDRLWLYGYTF,-,-,TRBV6-1,TRBJ1-2
TGTGCCTGGGTGGACAGTCGGTACGAGCAGTACTTC,CAWVDSRYEQYF,once,-,TRBV30,TRBJ2-7
TGTGCCAGCAGTTACACAGGGGGATCGAACTATGGCTACACCTTC,CASSYTGGSNYGYTF,-,TRBD1,TRBV6-5,TRBJ1-2
TGTGCCTGGAGTGGCGAACGGGTGAATCATGGCTACACCTTC,CAWSGERVNHGYTF,-,-,TRBV30,TRBJ1-2
TGCAGCGTTCCTACAGGGGGGGGTAATCAGCCCCAGCATTTT,CSVPTGGGNQPQHF,-,TRBD1,TRBV29-1,TRBJ1-5
TGCGCCAGCAGCCAAGATCCGCCTAGCGGGCGGCAAGAGACCCAGTACTTC,CASSQDPPSGRQETQYF,-,TRBD2,TRBV4-1,TRBJ2-5
TGTTCCAGCAGCTCCCCCAGCTATGGCTACACCTTC,CSSSSPSYGYTF,-,-,TRBV7-9,TRBJ1-2
TGTTCCAGCAGCTCCAACGCCGACAGGGGGAATCAGCCCCAGCATTTT,CSSSSNADRGNQPQHF,once,TRBD1,TRBV7-9,TRBJ1-5
TGTGCCAGCAGGGAGGGGGCGGTCGGGGAGCTGTTTTTT,CASREGAVGELFF,-,-,TRBV27,TRBJ2-2
TGCGCCAGCAGCTTGGGACTAGCGGGAGGTGAGCAGTTCTTC,CASSLGLAGGEQFF,-,TRBD2,TRBV5-1,TRBJ2-1